These 20 T cell receptor beta chains came from one sample sequenced in a study of tumor and adjacent non-tumor tissue in lung cancer listed by TCRdb under 2018. RNA was isolated from bulk, unsorted tissue, and RNA quality was assessed with a NanoDrop ND-1000 and an Agilent 2100. For the normal lung samples, distant non-tumor tissue was collected more than 3 cm away from the tumor edge. Receptor amplification or capture employed multiplex PCR. Sequencing was carried out with an Illumina HiSeq 2500. Following protocols modified from ARM-PCR, the researchers constructed TCRbeta libraries through three rounds of nested PCR with primers (Table S4). The raw public reads went through TCRdb reprocessing: fastp at Q25, MiXCR clone calling, in-frame beta chains kept. Entries that share a CDR3 protein sequence are merged under the most common genes and DNA. In all, the sample holds over 80,000 distinct CDR3 sequences, and about 80% of those were seen once. The ten largest make up less than 40% of the sample.

The sample consisted of distant non-tumor lung tissue. These receptors were taken from a man aged 60 to 75 with small cell lung cancer.

In its sample, this clonotype was seen many times. The V gene is TRBV4-2, the J gene TRBJ2-3; D possibly corresponds to TRBD2 (6 bases). Trimming took 4 bases from V and 5 from J, leaving 16 bases between them. The CDR3 has 15 residues. The germline CDR1 and CDR2 sequences are LGHNA and YNFKEQ. The CDR3: CASSPGGPLRDTQYF. CDR3 coding DNA: TGTGCCAGCAGCCCCGGGGGACCTCTAAGAGATACGCAGTATTTT.

A remark on this clonotype: One end of the junction is discordant with germline, which a read error may explain. The chain combines TRBV6-5 with TRBJ2-1, with 11 bases identical to TRBD2. The CDR3 totals 17 residues. CDR1 and CDR2 (germline): MNHEY, SVGAGI. Here the CDR3 DNA reads TGTGCCAGCAATTACTCCATCTGGGGACTAGCGGACAATGGGCAGTTCTTC. Its translation is CASNYSIWGLADNGQFF.

This rearrangement joins TRBV12-3 or TRBV12-4 to TRBJ2-1, with 7 bases identical to TRBD1. CDR3 length equals 15 residues. V lost 8 bases and J lost 9; bases outside the gene matches: 16. Here the CDR3 reads CASGLGTAKHIEQFF. The DNA for the CDR3 is TGTGCCAGCGGCCTCGGGACAGCCAAACATATTGAGCAGTTCTTC.

Concerning this clonotype itself: The junction and the germline gene differ at one end; a read error may be behind it. This sequence joins TRBV11-2 and TRBJ2-7, with TRBD2 as a possible D gene (5 bases). The germline gives CDR1 SGHAT, CDR2 FQNNGV. The CDR3 sequence is 14 residues long. CDR3 sequence (DNA): TGTGCCAGCAGCATACAAGTCGGAGGCTACGAACAGTACTTC. It is translated as CASSIQVGGYEQYF.

The chain links TRBV6-6 to TRBJ2-1; perhaps TRBD2 as D (6 bases). This CDR3 has 15 amino acids. CDR1 MNHNY and CDR2 SVGAGI come from the germline V gene (reference sequence). The V end was cut by 1 base, the J end by 12 bases, with 19 bases between. CDR3 sequence (DNA): TGTGCCAGCAGTTACTTCCCCGGACGGCGGGAAGGGCAGTTCTTC. Translating it yields CASSYFPGRREGQFF.

V usage is TRBV9 and J usage is TRBJ1-1; D is possibly TRBD1 (5 bases). CDR3 length: 15 residues. CDR1 is SGDLS and CDR2 is YYNGEE in the germline V gene. With 8 bases removed from V and 3 bases from J, the gap between germline ends came to 20 bases. CDR3: CARSTLGEGYTEAFF. CDR3 bases: TGTGCCAGGAGCACCCTTGGGGAGGGGTACACTGAAGCTTTCTTT.

Details on this clonotype: One end of the junction does not line up with germline, which may come from a read error. Here the CDR3 reads CASSPPTDTHYF. The CDR3 DNA reads as TGTGCCAGCAGCCCACCAACAGATACGCACTATTTT. This chain uses TRBV11-3 with TRBJ2-3; D gene uncertain. Germline V lookup: CDR1 SGHNT, CDR2 YENEEA. There are 12 residues in the CDR3.

As for this clonotype: A much bigger clone sits one base away, suggesting this may be a read error. The J gene is TRBJ2-5, the V gene TRBV5-1; tentative D call: TRBD2 (7 bases). From germline, CDR1 is SGHRS and CDR2 YFSETQ. The CDR3 runs 13 residues. CDR3 in DNA: TGCCCCAGCAGTTCCAGGGGAGGGGAGACCCAGTACTTC. Translating gives CPSSSRGGETQYF.

In this sample, this clonotype turned up once. Mismatch with germline at one junction end may stem from a read error. J is TRBJ1-5 and V is TRBV6-2 or TRBV6-3; 7 bases align to TRBD1. This CDR3 is built from 15 residues. Germline-derived CDR1 and CDR2 are MNHEY and SVGEGT. The CDR3 loop reads CASSTGATNDQPKHF. The CDR3 region has the DNA TGTGCCAGCAGCACAGGGGCTACTAACGATCAGCCCAAGCATTTT.

This clonotype was counted many times. The chain is built from TRBV4-1 and TRBJ2-1; the D gene is possibly TRBD2 (5 bases). CDR3 length equals 15 residues. Trimming pared 0 bases from V and 5 bases from J, leaving 11 bases between. CDR1 and CDR2 (germline): MGHRA, YSYEKL. CDR3 protein: CASSQESSGHNEQFF. CDR3 DNA sequence: TGCGCCAGCAGCCAAGAATCCAGCGGCCACAATGAGCAGTTCTTC.

In the case of this clonotype: At one end the junction does not follow the germline gene, possibly because of a read error. The genes are TRBV20-1 and TRBJ2-3; TRBD2 aligns across 15 bases. CDR3 length equals 20 residues. CDR1 DFQATT and CDR2 SNEGSKA come from the germline V gene (reference sequence). CDR3 amino acids: CSARDRDSRTSGRVEDTRYF. CDR3 nucleotides: TGCAGTGCTAGAGATCGGGACAGCCGGACTAGCGGGAGGGTTGAAGATACGCGGTATTTT.

Remarks on this clonotype: Germline and junction disagree at one end, which may indicate a read error. The chain carries TRBV5-6 and TRBJ2-3; possible D gene TRBD1, 6 bases. Germline V gene lookup returns CDR1 SGHDT and CDR2 YYEEEE. This CDR3 comprises 16 residues. The CDR3 DNA follows: TGTGCCAGCAGCTTGCCAAGGGGGTCTGACACATATACGCAGTATTTT. It codes for CASSLPRGSDTYTQYF.

On this clonotype itself: A much larger clone lies a single base off, so this may be a read error. The J gene is TRBJ2-1, the V gene TRBV5-1; tentative D call: TRBD2 (5 bases). Germline assignment: CDR1 SGHRS and CDR2 YFSETQ. V dropped 0 bases and J dropped 6 bases, with 13 bases sitting between them. There are 15 residues in the CDR3. The DNA for the CDR3 is TGCGCCAGCAGCTTGGGACAAGCGGAAACCAATGAGCAGTTCTTC. It is translated as CASSLGQAETNEQFF.

The sample holds one count of this clonotype. At one end, the junction sequence differs from germline, possibly due to a read error. V is TRBV4-2 and J is TRBJ2-2; D unclear. This CDR3 is 14 amino acids long. Germline CDR1 reads LGHNA; CDR2 reads YNFKEQ. CDR3 DNA: TGTGCCAGCAACCAAGTCCCATCACCCGTGGAGCTGTTTTTT. Translated, it gives CASNQVPSPVELFF.

This clonotype was seen only once. This could be a read error, since a much larger clone is one nucleotide away. This chain connects TRBV20-1 to TRBJ2-5; tentatively, D is TRBD1 (5 bases). The CDR3 loop spans 17 amino acids. Germline values: CDR1 DFQATT, CDR2 SNEGSKA (reference sequence). Here the CDR3 DNA reads TGCAGTGCTAGAGATCATGGGGCGGCCAACAGTCAATTTCTCCAGTGCTTC. This translates into CSARDHGAANSQFLQCF.

This clonotype was counted a few times. This sequence joins TRBV4-2 and TRBJ2-2; TRBD2 matches at 12 bases. The junction had 7 bases not matched to a gene; V was cut back by 9 bases and J by 5 bases. CDR3 length: 15 residues. Germline assignment: CDR1 LGHNA and CDR2 YNFKEQ. The CDR3 is CASIRLAGDTGELFF. The CDR3 coding sequence is TGTGCCAGTATCCGACTAGCGGGAGATACCGGGGAGCTGTTTTTT.

As to this clonotype: One junction end does not reproduce the germline sequence, and a read error may be involved. The chain has TRBV11-3 and TRBJ1-1; no reliable D call. This CDR3 contains 14 residues. Per germline, CDR1 SGHNT and CDR2 YENEEA. The CDR3 DNA reads as TGTGTCAGCAGCCGTACCAGTGAGAGCACTGAAGCTTTCTTT. As protein: CVSSRTSESTEAFF.

The chain employs TRBV5-1 and TRBJ2-3; D is unclear. This CDR3 comprises 13 residues. The germline CDR1 and CDR2 sequences are SGHRS and YFSETQ. V lost 2 bases and J lost 7, with 11 bases in between. CDR3 nucleotide sequence: TGCGCCAGCAGCTTCGTTGTGTCAAATACGCAGTATTTT. Amino acid sequence: CASSFVVSNTQYF. Full variable domain (rest looked up from reference TRBV5-1 and TRBJ2-3): KAGVTQTPRYLIKTRGQQVTLSCSPISGHRSVSWYQQTPGQGLQFLFEYFSETQRNKGNFPGRFSGRQFSNSRSEMNVSTLELGDSALYLCASSFVVSNTQYFGPGTRLTVL.

The gene calls are TRBV12-5 and TRBJ2-1; 12 bases map to TRBD2. Germline values: CDR1 LGHNT, CDR2 FRNRAP. The CDR3 totals 20 residues. V shed 10 bases and J 2 bases; nucleotides not matched to a gene: 21. Written as DNA, the CDR3 is TGTGCTAATGGCTACCAACTGTTACTAGCGGGAGGTTCCCCCTACAATGAGCAGTTCTTC. The encoded protein is CANGYQLLLAGGSPYNEQFF.

Notes on this clonotype: A read error may be the cause here, since a much bigger clone is one base away. The V call is TRBV7-8, the J call TRBJ1-5; D is perhaps TRBD1 (6 bases). Trimming took 1 base from V and 6 from J, leaving 19 bases between them. Germline CDR1 and CDR2: SGHVS and FQNEAQ. The CDR3 spans 17 residues. The CDR3 region is CASSLVGAYTSGQPQHF. CDR3 DNA: TGTGCCAGCAGCTTAGTGGGGGCCTATACATCGGGTCAGCCCCAGCATTTT.